Listed here are 21 T cell receptor beta chains from one sample, sequenced in a study of CD8+ T cells in alopecia areata. In each case, RNA was isolated and then reverse transcribed into cDNA as the sequencing template. The protocol was immunoSEQ multiplex PCR, while the TCRdb copy is restricted to in-frame clones and leaves out a portion. The sample includes 200,000 to 250,000 clones, 50% to 70% of them seen just once. The source material was CD4+ T cells sorted from blood, sampled at week 0. The receptors originated from a human donor with alopecia areata.

The rearrangement links TRBV7-2 to TRBJ2-1, with TRBD2 identical over 8 bases. Trimming took 4 bases from V and 7 from J; bases not matched to a gene: 12. This CDR3 comprises 16 residues. CDR1 is SGHTA and CDR2 is FQGNSA in the germline V gene. The CDR3 coding sequence is TGTGCCAGCAGCTCGCTCCCGGGACTAGTCCGGAATGAGCAGTTCTTC. Amino acid sequence: CASSSLPGLVRNEQFF. Full variable domain (outside the CDR3, taken from reference TRBV7-2 and TRBJ2-1): GAGVSQSPSNKVTEKGKDVELRCDPISGHTALYWYRQSLGQGLEFLIYFQGNSAPDKSGLPSDRFSAERTGGSVSTLTIQRTQQEDSAVYLCASSSLPGLVRNEQFFGPGTRLTVL.

This rearrangement joins TRBV27 to TRBJ2-3; 7 bases match TRBD1. Germline V gene lookup returns CDR1 MNHEY and CDR2 SMNVEV (reference sequence). After removal of 3 bases from V and 4 bases from J, the junction contained 13 bases not matched to a gene. This CDR3 region has 17 residues. The CDR3 coding sequence is TGTGCCAGCAGTTTTCTCGGCAGTAGGGGGCACGCAGATACGCAGTATTTT. As protein: CASSFLGSRGHADTQYF.

This chain joins TRBV5-1 and TRBJ2-5, with D unresolved. The CDR3 has 12 amino acids. CDR1 and CDR2 from the germline V gene are SGHRS and YFSETQ. Trimming left V 0 bases short and J 4 bases short, with 4 bases between. The CDR3 DNA follows: TGCGCCAGCAGCTTGGTTCGAGAGACCCAGTACTTC. It yields the protein CASSLVRETQYF.

This chain uses TRBV29-1 with TRBJ1-1; D unresolved. Trimming removed 7 bases from V and 8 bases from J, with 17 bases in between. The V gene's germline CDR1 is SQVTM and CDR2 ANQGSEA. The CDR3 sequence is 12 residues long. The CDR3 reads CSALSVVGEAFF. In DNA form, the CDR3 reads TGCAGCGCCCTTTCGGTAGTGGGAGAAGCTTTCTTT.

The chain joins TRBV11-2 to TRBJ2-7; D not resolved. CDR3 length: 14 amino acids. Trimming pared 6 bases from V and 0 bases from J, leaving 12 bases between. Germline lookup yields CDR1 SGHAT and CDR2 FQNNGV. CDR3 coding DNA: TGTGCCAGCAGGACCTACTCCCGCTCCTACGAGCAGTACTTC. It encodes CASRTYSRSYEQYF.

This clone was recorded once. The chain has TRBV2 and TRBJ1-2; no firm D call. This CDR3 contains 12 residues. Between the trimmed V and J ends, which lost 4 bases and 5 bases, there was a span of 8 bases. Per germline, CDR1 SNHLY and CDR2 FYNNEI. The CDR3 protein is CASSVLPYGYTF. For the CDR3, the DNA is TGTGCCAGCAGTGTACTCCCGTATGGCTACACCTTC.

V usage is TRBV27 and J usage is TRBJ2-6; D not resolved. The V gene lost 1 base and the J gene lost 1 base, with 5 bases spanning the gap. Germline CDR1 reads MNHEY; CDR2 reads SMNVEV (reference sequence). The CDR3 has 15 residues. CDR3 loop: CASSLWGSGANVLTF. The CDR3 coding sequence is TGTGCCAGCAGTTTATGGGGATCTGGGGCCAACGTCCTGACTTTC.

The chain combines TRBV6-1 with TRBJ2-2; 7 bases align to TRBD1. V was pared by 8 bases and J by 4 bases, with 10 bases of the junction left unmatched. Germline CDR1 and CDR2: MNHNS and SASEGT. The CDR3 extends over 15 amino acids. The CDR3 here is CASGPKQGSTGELFF. The CDR3 DNA follows: TGTGCCAGCGGACCCAAACAGGGGAGCACCGGGGAGCTGTTTTTT.

This rearrangement joins TRBV7-2 to TRBJ1-2, with D unresolved. CDR3 size: 13 residues. The germline gives CDR1 SGHTA, CDR2 FQGNSA. V was cut by 2 bases and J by 7 bases, with 11 bases left in between. Here the CDR3 DNA reads TGTGCCAGCAGCTTATATATTTCGAGTGGCTACACCTTC. Encoded protein: CASSLYISSGYTF.

This clone has a handful of counts. The gene calls are TRBV7-8 and TRBJ2-7; the D is unclear. Germline V CDR1 and CDR2: SGHVS, FQNEAQ. The CDR3 is made up of 12 amino acids. Trimming took off 3 bases at V and 2 bases at J, with 5 bases between the two ends. In DNA form, the CDR3 reads TGTGCCAGCAGCTTTAGAGCCTACGAGCAGTACTTC. Its protein product is CASSFRAYEQYF.

The rearrangement uses TRBV30 and TRBJ2-6; TRBD2 is a possible D gene (5 bases). V was pared by 0 bases and J by 1 base, with 7 bases between. This CDR3 is built from 15 residues. Germline lookup yields CDR1 GTSNPN and CDR2 SVGIG (reference sequence). CDR3 DNA sequence: TGTGCCTGGAGTGTAACGGGGTCTGGGGCCAACGTCCTGACTTTC. It specifies CAWSVTGSGANVLTF.

Ten or more counts support this clone. The chain is built from TRBV7-2 and TRBJ2-4, with D perhaps matching TRBD2 (6 bases). V lost 2 bases, J lost 0 bases, and 11 bases lay in between. The CDR3 contains 16 residues. CDR1 SGHTA and CDR2 FQGNSA come from the germline V gene. As DNA, the CDR3 is TGTGCCAGCAGCTTATCGGGGGTTCTAGCCAAAAACATTCAGTACTTC. Encoded protein: CASSLSGVLAKNIQYF.

Only a few counts were recorded for this clone. Other DNA sequences within the sample encode an identical CDR3. The chain uses TRBV5-1 and TRBJ2-3; D uncertain. The germline CDR1 and CDR2 sequences are SGHRS and YFSETQ. The CDR3 has 14 residues. V was cut by 2 bases and J by 0 bases, with 7 bases left in between. The CDR3 DNA is TGCGCCAGCAGCTTAGACCCTAGCACAGATACGCAGTATTTT. Encoded protein: CASSLDPSTDTQYF.

V usage is TRBV7-8 and J usage is TRBJ2-7, with D perhaps TRBD2 (6 bases). With 5 bases removed from V and 5 bases from J, the gap between germline ends came to 13 bases. In germline, CDR1 is SGHVS, CDR2 FQNEAQ. The CDR3 covers 13 residues. For the CDR3, the DNA is TGTGCCAGCAGCCCACGACTAGTCCACGAGCAGTACTTC. Its protein product is CASSPRLVHEQYF.

For the CDR3, the DNA is TGTGCCAGCAGCTTGGCCATGGGGGGCTCCTATGGCTACACCTTC. This sequence encodes CASSLAMGGSYGYTF. This sequence joins TRBV5-4 and TRBJ1-2; D perhaps matches TRBD1 (6 bases). The germline V and J ends were trimmed by 0 bases and 4 bases, with 13 bases remaining between them. This CDR3 has 15 residues. CDR1 SGHNT and CDR2 YYREEE come from the germline V gene (reference sequence).

The chain couples TRBV9 to TRBJ1-5; D possibly corresponds to TRBD1 (6 bases). CDR3 length: 14 amino acids. With 3 bases removed from V and 3 bases from J, the gap between germline ends came to 10 bases. CDR1 SGDLS and CDR2 YYNGEE come from the germline V gene. The CDR3 loop reads CASSAGVNNQPQHF. CDR3 DNA sequence: TGTGCCAGCAGCGCAGGGGTTAACAATCAGCCCCAGCATTTT.

The gene calls are TRBV6-5 and TRBJ1-2, with 12 bases matching TRBD1. Germline V gives CDR1 MNHEY, CDR2 SVGAGI. The CDR3 has 15 amino acids. The J segment lost 8 bases and the V segment lost 2 bases, leaving 6 bases of the junction unmatched. The chain's CDR3 is CASSYRDRGRVGYTF. The CDR3 bases are TGTGCCAGCAGTTACCGGGACAGGGGGCGCGTCGGCTACACCTTC.

The chain carries TRBV6-6 and TRBJ1-1; perhaps TRBD1 as D (6 bases). CDR1 is MNHNY, CDR2 SVGAGI, per germline (reference sequence). The V and J ends lost 4 bases and 0 bases respectively, with 9 bases between them. The CDR3 extends over 14 amino acids. This chain's CDR3 is CASSSYRVNTEAFF. CDR3 DNA sequence: TGTGCCAGCAGTTCTTACAGGGTGAACACTGAAGCTTTCTTT.

The chain is built from TRBV29-1 and TRBJ2-1; 11 nucleotides agree with TRBD2. Unmatched junction bases numbered 8, after V lost 6 bases and J lost 7 bases. The CDR3 has 14 amino acids. Germline loops: CDR1 SQVTM, CDR2 ANQGSEA. The CDR3 loop is CSVDLAGGTNEQFF. The CDR3 DNA reads as TGCAGCGTGGACCTAGCGGGAGGAACAAATGAGCAGTTCTTC.

The chain couples TRBV5-6 to TRBJ1-1; TRBD1 agrees at 9 bases. Germline lookup yields CDR1 SGHDT and CDR2 YYEEEE. Trimming cost V 3 bases and J 0 bases; bases outside gene matches: 12. The CDR3 is 18 amino acids. The CDR3 DNA is TGTGCCAGCAGCTCCGGGACAGGGATTCCTTTGATGAACACTGAAGCTTTCTTT. Encoded protein: CASSSGTGIPLMNTEAFF.

CDR3 sequence: CSVGSINQPQHF. The CDR3 nucleotides are TGCAGCGTTGGCAGCATCAATCAGCCCCAGCATTTT. V usage is TRBV29-1 and J usage is TRBJ1-5; D is undetermined. Trimming pared 4 bases from V and 3 bases from J, leaving 7 bases between. Germline V gives CDR1 SQVTM, CDR2 ANQGSEA. The CDR3 is 12 amino acids.